This T cell receptor (beta chain) was identified during a study of post-analysis software for immune sequencing data. Regarding the study as a whole: Among five TRBV segments more frequent in patients than controls were TRBV5-6, TRBV5-1 and TRBV20-1.

About this clonotype itself: Antigen specificity is unknown.

Germline CDR1 is SNHLY and CDR2 is FYNNEI. The CDR3 loop spans 13 amino acids. V lost 5 bases and J 10 bases, leaving 15 bases between the germline ends. cDNA libraries for TCR beta contained unique molecular identifiers. TCRdb fed the PCR reads into MiXCR, producing one record per CDR3 protein. The sample includes under 650,000 distinct CDR3 sequences, roughly 45% of them seen just once. The clonotype originates from a girl aged 10-17 years with multiple sclerosis. The sample consisted of blood. The rearrangement uses TRBV2 and TRBJ2-1, with D perhaps matching TRBD2 (5 bases). CDR3 coding DNA: TGTGCCAGCAGTCCCTTAGGCCGGAGGGAGCAGTTCTTC. This sequence encodes CASSPLGRREQFF.